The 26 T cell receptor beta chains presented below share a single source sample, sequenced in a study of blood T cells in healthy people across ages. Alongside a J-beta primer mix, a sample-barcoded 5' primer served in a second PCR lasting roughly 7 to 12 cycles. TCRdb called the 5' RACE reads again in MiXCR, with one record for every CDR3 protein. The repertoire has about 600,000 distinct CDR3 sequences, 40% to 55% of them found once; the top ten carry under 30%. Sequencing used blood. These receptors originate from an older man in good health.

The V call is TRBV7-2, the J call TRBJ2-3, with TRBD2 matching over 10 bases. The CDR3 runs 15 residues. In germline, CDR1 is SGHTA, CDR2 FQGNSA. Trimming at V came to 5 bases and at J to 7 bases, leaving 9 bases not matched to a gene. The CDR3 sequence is CASSQASGGEYTQYF. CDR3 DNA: TGTGCCAGCAGCCAAGCTAGCGGGGGTGAATATACGCAGTATTTT.

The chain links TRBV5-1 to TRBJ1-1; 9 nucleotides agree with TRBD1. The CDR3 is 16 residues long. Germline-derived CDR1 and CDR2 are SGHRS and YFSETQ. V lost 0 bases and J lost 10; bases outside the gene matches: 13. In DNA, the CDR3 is TGCGCCAGCAGCTTGGGGCTTGGACAGGGGTTCGGTGTAGCTTTCTTT. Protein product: CASSLGLGQGFGVAFF.

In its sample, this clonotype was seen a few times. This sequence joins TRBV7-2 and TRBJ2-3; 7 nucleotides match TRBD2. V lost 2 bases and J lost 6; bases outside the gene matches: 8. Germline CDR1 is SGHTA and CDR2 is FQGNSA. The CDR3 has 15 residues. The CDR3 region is CASSLYKRGGDTQYF. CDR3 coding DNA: TGTGCCAGCAGCTTATACAAGCGGGGTGGCGATACGCAGTATTTT.

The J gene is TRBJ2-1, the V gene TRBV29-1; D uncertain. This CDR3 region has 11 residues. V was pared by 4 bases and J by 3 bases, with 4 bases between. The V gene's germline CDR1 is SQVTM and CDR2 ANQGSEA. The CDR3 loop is CSVGNYNEQFF. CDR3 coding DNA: TGCAGCGTTGGCAACTACAATGAGCAGTTCTTC.

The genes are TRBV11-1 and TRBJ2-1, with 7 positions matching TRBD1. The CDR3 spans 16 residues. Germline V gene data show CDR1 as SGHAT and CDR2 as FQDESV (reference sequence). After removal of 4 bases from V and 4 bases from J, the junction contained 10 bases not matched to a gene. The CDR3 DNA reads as TGTGCCAGCAGCTCCCTGAGACAGGGATCGTACAATGAGCAGTTCTTC. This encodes CASSSLRQGSYNEQFF.

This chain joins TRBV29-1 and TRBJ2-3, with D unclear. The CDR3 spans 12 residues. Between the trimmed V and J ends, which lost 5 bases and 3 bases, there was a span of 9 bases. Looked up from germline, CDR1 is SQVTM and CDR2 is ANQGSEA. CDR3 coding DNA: TGCAGCGTTTCTCCGGAAACAGATACGCAGTATTTT. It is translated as CSVSPETDTQYF.

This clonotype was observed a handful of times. The CDR3 is CSARDSRFYEQYF. DNA for the CDR3: TGCAGCGCCCGGGACAGTAGGTTCTACGAGCAGTACTTC. The chain joins TRBV29-1 to TRBJ2-7; 7 positions agree with TRBD1. Germline V CDR1 and CDR2: SQVTM, ANQGSEA. The CDR3 is made up of 13 amino acids. With 7 bases clipped from V and 3 bases from J, the junction kept 9 bases outside the gene matches.

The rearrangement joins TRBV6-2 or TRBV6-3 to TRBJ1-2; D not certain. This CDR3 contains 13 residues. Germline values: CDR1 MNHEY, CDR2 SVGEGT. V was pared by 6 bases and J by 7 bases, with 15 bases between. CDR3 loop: CASRGSLTVGYTF. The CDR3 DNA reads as TGTGCCAGCAGGGGCAGCCTTACTGTTGGCTACACCTTC.

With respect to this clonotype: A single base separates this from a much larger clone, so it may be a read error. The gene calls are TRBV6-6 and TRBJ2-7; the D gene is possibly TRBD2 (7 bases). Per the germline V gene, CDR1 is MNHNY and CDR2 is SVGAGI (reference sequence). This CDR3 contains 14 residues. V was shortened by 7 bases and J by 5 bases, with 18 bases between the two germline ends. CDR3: CASTHGGRSDEQYF. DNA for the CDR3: TGTGCCAGCACACACGGGGGGCGGTCCGACGAGCAGTACTTC.

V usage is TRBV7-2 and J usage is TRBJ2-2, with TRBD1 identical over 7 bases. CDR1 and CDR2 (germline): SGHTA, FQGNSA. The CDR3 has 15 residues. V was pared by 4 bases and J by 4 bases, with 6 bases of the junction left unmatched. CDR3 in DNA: TGTGCCAGCAGCTCATCGACAGGGAGCACCGGGGAGCTGTTTTTT. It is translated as CASSSSTGSTGELFF.

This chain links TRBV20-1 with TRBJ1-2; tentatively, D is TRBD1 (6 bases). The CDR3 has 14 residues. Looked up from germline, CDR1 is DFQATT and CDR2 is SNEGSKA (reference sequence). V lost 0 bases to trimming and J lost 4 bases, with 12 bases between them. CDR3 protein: CSARDQKGGYGYTF. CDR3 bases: TGCAGTGCTAGAGATCAAAAAGGGGGCTATGGCTACACCTTC.

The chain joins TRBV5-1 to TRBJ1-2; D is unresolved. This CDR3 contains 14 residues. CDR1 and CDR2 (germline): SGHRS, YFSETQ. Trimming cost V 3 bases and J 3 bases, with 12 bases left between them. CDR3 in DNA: TGCGCCAGCAGCTCCCACGGGTCGGACTATGGCTACACCTTC. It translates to CASSSHGSDYGYTF.

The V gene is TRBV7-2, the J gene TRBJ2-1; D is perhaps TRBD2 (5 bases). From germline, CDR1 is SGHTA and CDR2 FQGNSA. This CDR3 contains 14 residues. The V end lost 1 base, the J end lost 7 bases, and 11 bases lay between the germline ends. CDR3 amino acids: CASSLVSARNEQFF. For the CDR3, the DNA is TGTGCCAGCAGCTTAGTTAGCGCGAGGAATGAGCAGTTCTTC.

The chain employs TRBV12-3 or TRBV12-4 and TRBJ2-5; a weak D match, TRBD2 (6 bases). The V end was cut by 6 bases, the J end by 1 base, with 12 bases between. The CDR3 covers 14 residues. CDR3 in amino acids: CASRLISGQETQYF. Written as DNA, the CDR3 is TGTGCCAGCAGATTGATTAGCGGCCAAGAGACCCAGTACTTC.

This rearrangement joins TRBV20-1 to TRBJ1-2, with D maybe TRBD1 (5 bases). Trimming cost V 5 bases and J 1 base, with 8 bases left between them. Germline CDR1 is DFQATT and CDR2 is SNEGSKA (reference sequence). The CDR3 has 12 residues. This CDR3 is CSAVQDNYGYTF. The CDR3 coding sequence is TGCAGTGCTGTACAGGATAACTATGGCTACACCTTC.

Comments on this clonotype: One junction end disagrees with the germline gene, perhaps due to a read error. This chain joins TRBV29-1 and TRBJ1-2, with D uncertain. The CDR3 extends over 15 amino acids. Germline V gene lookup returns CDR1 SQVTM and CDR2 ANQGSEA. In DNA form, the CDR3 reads TGCGGCGTTGAAGATCCCCCGGGAACTAACTATGGCTACACCTTC. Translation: CGVEDPPGTNYGYTF.

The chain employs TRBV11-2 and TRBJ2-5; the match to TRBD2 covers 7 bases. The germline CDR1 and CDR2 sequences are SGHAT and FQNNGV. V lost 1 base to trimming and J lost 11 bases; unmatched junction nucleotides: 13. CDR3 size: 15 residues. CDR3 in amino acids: CASSLVAGVFNEQYF. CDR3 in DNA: TGTGCCAGCAGCTTAGTGGCGGGAGTCTTCAATGAGCAGTACTTC.

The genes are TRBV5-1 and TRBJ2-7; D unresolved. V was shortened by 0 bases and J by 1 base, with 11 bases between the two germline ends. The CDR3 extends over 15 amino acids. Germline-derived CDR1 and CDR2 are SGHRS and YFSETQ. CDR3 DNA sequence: TGCGCCAGCAGCTTGGTTCCCCTGGGGTCCTACGAGCAGTACTTC. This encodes CASSLVPLGSYEQYF.

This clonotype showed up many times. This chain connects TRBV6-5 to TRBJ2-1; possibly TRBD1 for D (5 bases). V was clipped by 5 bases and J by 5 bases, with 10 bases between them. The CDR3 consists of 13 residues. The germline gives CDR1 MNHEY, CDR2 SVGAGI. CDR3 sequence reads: CASSLDRDNEQFF. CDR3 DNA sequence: TGTGCCAGCAGTCTTGACAGAGACAATGAGCAGTTCTTC.

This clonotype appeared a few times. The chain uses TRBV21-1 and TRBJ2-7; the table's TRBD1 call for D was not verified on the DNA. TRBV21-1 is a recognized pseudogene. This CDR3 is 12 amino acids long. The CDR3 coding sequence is TGTGCCTACCCGGGGGGATCCTACGAGCAGTACTTC. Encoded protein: CAYPGGSYEQYF.

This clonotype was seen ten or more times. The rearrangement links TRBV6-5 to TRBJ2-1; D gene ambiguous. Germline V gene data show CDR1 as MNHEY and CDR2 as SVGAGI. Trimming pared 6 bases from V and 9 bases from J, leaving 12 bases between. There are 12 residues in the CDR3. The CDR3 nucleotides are TGTGCCAGCAGCTCTCACAGTGGTGAGCAGTTCTTC. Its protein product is CASSSHSGEQFF.

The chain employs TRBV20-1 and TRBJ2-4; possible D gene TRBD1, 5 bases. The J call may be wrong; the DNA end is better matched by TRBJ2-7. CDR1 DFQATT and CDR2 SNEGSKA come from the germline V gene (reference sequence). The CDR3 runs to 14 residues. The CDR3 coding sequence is TGCAGTGCTAGATTTCGGCAGGGAATTGGCGAGCAGTACTTC. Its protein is CSARFRQGIGEQYF.

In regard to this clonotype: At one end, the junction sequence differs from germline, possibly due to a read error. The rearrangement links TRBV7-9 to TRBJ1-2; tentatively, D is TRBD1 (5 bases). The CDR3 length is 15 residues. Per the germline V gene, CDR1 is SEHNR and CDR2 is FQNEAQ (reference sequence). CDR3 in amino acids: CVSSLRSGGIYGYTF. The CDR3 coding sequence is TGTGTCAGCAGCTTAAGGTCGGGGGGGATCTATGGCTACACCTTC.

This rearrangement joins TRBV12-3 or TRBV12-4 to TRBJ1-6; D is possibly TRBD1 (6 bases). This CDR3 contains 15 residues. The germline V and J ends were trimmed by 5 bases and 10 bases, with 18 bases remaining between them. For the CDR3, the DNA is TGTGCCAGCAGTCTATTGGGGGGCGGAGAGTCACCCCTCCACTTT. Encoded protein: CASSLLGGGESPLHF.

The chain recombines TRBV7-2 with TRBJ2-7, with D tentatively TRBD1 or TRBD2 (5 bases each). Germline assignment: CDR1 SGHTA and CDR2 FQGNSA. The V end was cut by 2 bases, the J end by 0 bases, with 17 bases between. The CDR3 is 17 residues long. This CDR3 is CASSLRSGQLSSYEQYF. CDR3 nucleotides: TGTGCCAGCAGCTTAAGGTCGGGGCAGCTTAGCTCCTACGAGCAGTACTTC.

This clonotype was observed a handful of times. The CDR3 loop reads CASIPGREQETQYF. CDR3 nucleotide sequence: TGTGCCAGCATCCCTGGGAGGGAACAAGAGACCCAGTACTTC. The V gene is TRBV7-2, the J gene TRBJ2-5; 7 bases agree with TRBD2. Trimming took 7 bases from V and 2 from J; bases not matched to a gene: 7. This CDR3 has 14 amino acids. Germline CDR1 is SGHTA and CDR2 is FQGNSA.